The sequence of this TCR beta chain was determined in a study of CD8+ T cells in alopecia areata. As for the study in general: Treatment of the treated patients consisted of oral tofacitinib, 5 to 10 mg twice daily. Study-level results: Clonality in the scalp and expanded CD8+ clones ranked among the top 100 were significantly decreased by tofacitinib.

RNA, once extracted, was reverse transcribed into cDNA for use as the sequencing template. TCRdb keeps only in-frame clones here, not all; method: immunoSEQ multiplex PCR. Among 150,000 to 250,000 clones, 55% to 75% were seen once, and the ten largest hold 5.5%. V was cut by 6 bases and J by 3 bases, with 9 bases left in between. Germline V lookup: CDR1 SNHLY, CDR2 FYNNEI. CDR3 length: 12 residues. Sample treatment: oral pan-JAK inhibitor, 5-10 mg twice daily. Sorting separated CD4+ and CD8+ T cells out of PBMCs. Concerning this clone itself: The target antigen is unknown.

The chain uses TRBV2 and TRBJ2-7; D is ambiguous. The receptor was derived from a human donor with alopecia areata. The sample in question was CD4+ T cells sorted from blood, obtained at week 24, from a patient treated with tofacitinib. CDR3 amino acids: CASRQYGYEQYF. In DNA form, the CDR3 reads TGTGCCAGCAGGCAGTATGGCTACGAGCAGTACTTC.